Below are 17 T cell receptor beta chains sequenced from a single sample in a study of brain metastases from non-small cell lung cancer (dated by TCRdb to the late 2010s). Preparation of the library involved the immunoSEQ multiplex PCR assay. This is the immuneACCESS table as TCRdb keeps it, with only in-frame sequences that have V and J called. A part of the clones is gone; compared with another copy, unresolved V genes explain less than half, and the rest is unexplained. The sample table holds around 1,400 clones, of which 70% to 85% were seen once. The ten largest clones represent 15% of the sample. The sample was tissue from a brain metastasis. What this sample's cell subset or site label stands for: resected brain metastasis paired with primary lung tumor. The source is a donor over 35 with non-small cell lung cancer.

Regarding this clone: The identical CDR3 is also encoded by other nucleotide sequences in the sample. The chain links TRBV9 to TRBJ1-1, with D uncertain. The CDR3 runs to 15 residues. Germline CDR1 reads SGDLS; CDR2 reads YYNGEE. V was clipped by 0 bases and J by 2 bases, with 11 bases between them. CDR3 DNA: TGTGCCAGCAGCGTAGGGACCCTGGGCAACACTGAAGCTTTCTTT. It yields the protein CASSVGTLGNTEAFF.

The chain combines TRBV24-1 with TRBJ1-2, with TRBD1 matching over 7 bases. Germline V lookup: CDR1 KGHDR, CDR2 SFDVKD. The CDR3 loop spans 14 amino acids. J lost 7 bases, V lost 4 bases, and 8 bases had no gene match. The CDR3 region has the DNA TGTGCCACCAGTGACCCGCAGGGGGTACGTGGCTACACCTTC. Its translation: CATSDPQGVRGYTF.

In DNA, the CDR3 is TGTGCCAGTAGTATATCCCTAAACACAGATACGCAGTATTTT. Its protein is CASSISLNTDTQYF. The chain uses TRBV19 and TRBJ2-3; no clear D. V was shortened by 2 bases and J by 2 bases, with 8 bases between the two germline ends. This CDR3 comprises 14 residues. Germline assignment: CDR1 LNHDA and CDR2 SQIVND (reference sequence).

V is TRBV27 and J is TRBJ1-2; a weak D match, TRBD1 (6 bases). This CDR3 is built from 16 residues. The germline V gene has CDR1 MNHEY and CDR2 SMNVEV (reference sequence). The V gene lost 0 bases and the J gene lost 3 bases, with 14 bases spanning the gap. For the CDR3, the DNA is TGTGCCAGCAGTTTATCGGGGGGGCGCCTACACTATGGCTACACCTTC. Translating it yields CASSLSGGRLHYGYTF.

The genes are TRBV14 and TRBJ2-3, with a weak D call TRBD1 (6 bases). From germline, CDR1 is SGHDN and CDR2 FVKESK. V shed 1 base and J shed 2 bases, with 13 bases lying between them. The CDR3 runs to 16 residues. The CDR3 region is CASSQAQGPYTDTQYF. The CDR3 nucleotides read TGTGCCAGCAGCCAAGCTCAGGGGCCCTACACAGATACGCAGTATTTT.

This clone showed up just a few times. DNA for the CDR3: TGTGCCAGCAGCCAAGAAGGGCAGCTCTCTGGAAACACCATATATTTT. Translating it yields CASSQEGQLSGNTIYF. This chain uses TRBV4-2 with TRBJ1-3; D gene ambiguous. V was cut by 0 bases and J by 0 bases, with 9 bases left in between. The CDR3 has 16 amino acids. The germline gives CDR1 LGHNA, CDR2 YNFKEQ.

The rearrangement joins TRBV29-1 to TRBJ2-3, with 12 bases lining up with TRBD2. J was trimmed by 1 base and V by 7 bases; bases with no gene match: 3. Germline V CDR1 and CDR2: SQVTM, ANQGSEA. CDR3 length: 14 amino acids. CDR3: CSGRLAGGTDTQYF. The CDR3 nucleotides are TGCAGCGGTCGACTAGCGGGGGGCACAGATACGCAGTATTTT.

V usage is TRBV3-1 (or the pseudogene TRBV3-2) and J usage is TRBJ2-2; D uncertain. This CDR3 has 15 amino acids. Germline assignment: CDR1 LGHDT and CDR2 YNNKEL (reference sequence). Trimming took off 0 bases at V and 6 bases at J, with 11 bases between the two ends. The DNA for the CDR3 is TGTGCCAGCAGCCAAGATTCGAGTCGCGCCGGGGAGCTGTTTTTT. Translation: CASSQDSSRAGELFF.

The CDR3 nucleotides are TGTGCCAGCAGTCAAGGACAGGGGTCCACATATGGCTACACCTTC. Protein: CASSQGQGSTYGYTF. The V gene is TRBV27, the J gene TRBJ1-2; 9 bases are shared with TRBD1. The CDR3 is made up of 15 amino acids. The J segment lost 5 bases and the V segment lost 5 bases, leaving 9 bases of the junction unmatched. The germline gives CDR1 MNHEY, CDR2 SMNVEV (reference sequence).

This sequence joins TRBV19 and TRBJ2-1, with 8 nucleotides matching TRBD1. Losses at the gene ends were 7 bases for V and 7 bases for J; bases not matched to a gene: 9. CDR1 is LNHDA and CDR2 is SQIVND in the germline V gene (reference sequence). The CDR3 extends over 14 amino acids. The CDR3 DNA reads TGTGCCAGTAAGGATCAGGGGGCGATTAATGAGCAGTTCTTC. Translated: CASKDQGAINEQFF.

The V call is TRBV5-4, the J call TRBJ2-5; the D gene is possibly TRBD1 (5 bases). Trimming took 4 bases from V and 2 from J, leaving 15 bases between them. Germline CDR1 is SGHNT and CDR2 is YYREEE (reference sequence). The CDR3 contains 15 residues. As DNA, the CDR3 is TGTGCCAGCAGCACGTACCAGGGAAGTCAAGAGACCCAGTACTTC. It specifies CASSTYQGSQETQYF.

V usage is TRBV5-1 and J usage is TRBJ2-3, with 10 nucleotides matching TRBD2. V gave up 6 bases and J gave up 0 bases; unmatched junction bases: 10. This CDR3 has 17 residues. CDR1 and CDR2 (germline): SGHRS, YFSETQ. The CDR3 here is CASTARLAGVSTDTQYF. In DNA form, the CDR3 reads TGCGCCAGCACCGCCCGGCTAGCGGGAGTTAGCACAGATACGCAGTATTTT.

This clone has only a few counts. CDR3 protein: CASSPSSGNEQFF. CDR3 sequence (DNA): TGTGCCAGCTCACCAAGTTCAGGGAATGAGCAGTTCTTC. The V and J genes are TRBV18 and TRBJ2-1, with D possibly matching TRBD1 (5 bases). V gave up 2 bases and J gave up 7 bases, with 9 bases separating them. The CDR3 extends over 13 amino acids. The germline V gene has CDR1 KGHSH and CDR2 LQKENI.

The chain couples TRBV7-9 to TRBJ2-7; D assignment may be TRBD1 or TRBD2 (6 bases each). This CDR3 has 15 amino acids. V lost 5 bases and J lost 2, with 16 bases in between. Germline V gene data show CDR1 as SEHNR and CDR2 as FQNEAQ (reference sequence). CDR3 sequence: CASSPTGALAYEQYF. The CDR3 DNA sequence: TGTGCCAGCAGCCCGACGGGGGCACTTGCCTACGAGCAGTACTTC.

The gene calls are TRBV2 and TRBJ1-6; D is perhaps TRBD1 (5 bases). Germline V gene sequence: CDR1 SNHLY, CDR2 FYNNEI. V was shortened by 0 bases and J by 8 bases, with 11 bases between the two germline ends. The CDR3 is 15 residues long. The CDR3 DNA reads as TGTGCCAGCAGTGAAGCGGGGGGGACCTATTCACCCCTCCACTTT. Amino acids: CASSEAGGTYSPLHF.

This clone was counted between two and nine times. This chain uses TRBV7-3 with TRBJ2-5; possibly TRBD2 for D (5 bases). From germline, CDR1 is SGHTA and CDR2 FQGTGA. V lost 4 bases to trimming and J lost 4 bases, with 10 bases between them. The CDR3 has 13 amino acids. CDR3 in amino acids: CASSSPGVETQYF. For the CDR3, the DNA is TGTGCCAGCAGCTCGCCCGGGGTAGAGACCCAGTACTTC.

Points on this clone: Other DNA sequences in this sample translate to the same CDR3. This chain joins TRBV19 and TRBJ2-3; perhaps TRBD1 as D (5 bases). V gave up 9 bases and J gave up 0 bases, with 7 bases separating them. Per the germline V gene, CDR1 is LNHDA and CDR2 is SQIVND (reference sequence). This CDR3 is built from 12 residues. The CDR3 spells CASRQSTDTQYF. Written as DNA, the CDR3 is TGTGCCAGCAGACAGAGCACAGATACGCAGTATTTT.